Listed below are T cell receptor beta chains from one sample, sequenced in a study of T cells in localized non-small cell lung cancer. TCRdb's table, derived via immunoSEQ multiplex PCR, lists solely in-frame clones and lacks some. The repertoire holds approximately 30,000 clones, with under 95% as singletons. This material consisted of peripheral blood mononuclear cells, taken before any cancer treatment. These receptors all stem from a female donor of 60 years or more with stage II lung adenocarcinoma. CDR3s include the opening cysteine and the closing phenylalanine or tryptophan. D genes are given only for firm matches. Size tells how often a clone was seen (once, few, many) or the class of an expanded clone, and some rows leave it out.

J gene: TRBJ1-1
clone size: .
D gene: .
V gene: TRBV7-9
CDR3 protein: CASSLGSGSTEAFF
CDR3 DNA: TGTGCCAGCAGCCTGGGGAGTGGGAGCACTGAAGCTTTCTTT

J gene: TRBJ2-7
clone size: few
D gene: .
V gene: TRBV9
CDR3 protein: CASSVGGTDFEQYF
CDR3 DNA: TGTGCCAGCAGCGTAGGCGGGACCGACTTCGAGCAGTACTTC

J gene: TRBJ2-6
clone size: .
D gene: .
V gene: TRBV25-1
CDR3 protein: CASSEQGLPSGANVLTF
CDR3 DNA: TGTGCCAGCAGTGAGCAGGGGTTGCCCTCTGGGGCCAACGTCCTGACTTTC

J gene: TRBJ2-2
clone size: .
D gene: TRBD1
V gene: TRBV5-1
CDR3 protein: CASSWLQTGGDTGELFF
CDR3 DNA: TGCGCCAGCAGCTGGTTACAGACAGGGGGCGACACCGGGGAGCTGTTTTTT

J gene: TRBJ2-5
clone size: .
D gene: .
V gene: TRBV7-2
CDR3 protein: CASSPGGQQETQYF
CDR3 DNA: TGTGCCAGCAGCCCCGGGGGGCAGCAAGAGACCCAGTACTTC

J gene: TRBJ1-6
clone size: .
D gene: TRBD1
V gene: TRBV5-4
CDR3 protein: CASSTGTGAINSPLHF
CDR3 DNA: TGTGCCAGCAGCACCGGGACAGGGGCTATAAATTCACCCCTCCACTTT

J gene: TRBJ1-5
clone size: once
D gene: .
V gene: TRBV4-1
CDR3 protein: CASSPDGGRGQPQHF
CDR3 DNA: TGCGCCAGCAGCCCCGACGGGGGTCGGGGCCAGCCCCAGCATTTT

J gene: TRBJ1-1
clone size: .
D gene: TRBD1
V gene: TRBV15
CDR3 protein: CATSRPHRDSPEAFF
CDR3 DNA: TGTGCCACCAGCAGACCCCACCGGGACAGCCCTGAAGCTTTCTTT

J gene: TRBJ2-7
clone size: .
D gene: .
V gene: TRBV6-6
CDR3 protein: CASSTPLPGSPGEQYF
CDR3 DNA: TGTGCCAGCAGTACCCCCCTCCCGGGCAGCCCTGGGGAGCAGTACTTC

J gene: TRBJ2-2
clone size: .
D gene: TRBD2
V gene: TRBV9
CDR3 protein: CASSVPGVAGVIGELFF
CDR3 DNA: TGTGCCAGCAGCGTACCCGGGGTAGCGGGAGTAATCGGGGAGCTGTTTTTT

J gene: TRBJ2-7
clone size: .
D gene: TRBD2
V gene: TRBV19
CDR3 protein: CASTSAGGYEQYF
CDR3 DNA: TGTGCCAGTACCTCAGCGGGAGGTTACGAGCAGTACTTC

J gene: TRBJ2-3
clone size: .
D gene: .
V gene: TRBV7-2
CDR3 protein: CASSPPWDTQYF
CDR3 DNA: TGTGCCAGCAGCCCACCATGGGATACGCAGTATTTT

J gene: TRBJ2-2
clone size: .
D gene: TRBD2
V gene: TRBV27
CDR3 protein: CASSLFTSGLAKPGELFF
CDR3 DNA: TGTGCCAGCAGTTTATTTACATCGGGACTAGCCAAACCCGGGGAGCTGTTTTTT

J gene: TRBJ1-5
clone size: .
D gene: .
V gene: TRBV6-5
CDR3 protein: CASGGGSQPQHF
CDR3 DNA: TGTGCCAGCGGGGGAGGCAGTCAGCCCCAGCATTTT

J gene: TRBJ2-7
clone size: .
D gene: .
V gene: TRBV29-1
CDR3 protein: CSVNTGRGQYF
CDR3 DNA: TGCAGCGTTAATACAGGGCGTGGGCAGTACTTC

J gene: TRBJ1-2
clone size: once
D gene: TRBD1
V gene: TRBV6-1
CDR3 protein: CASSSTGGDCGYTF
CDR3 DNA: TGTGCCAGCAGCTCGACAGGGGGCGACTGTGGCTACACCTTC

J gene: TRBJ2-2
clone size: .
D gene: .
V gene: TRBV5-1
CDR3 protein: CASSLGGGETNTGELFF
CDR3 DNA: TGCGCCAGCAGCCTTGGGGGCGGGGAAACGAACACCGGGGAGCTGTTTTTT

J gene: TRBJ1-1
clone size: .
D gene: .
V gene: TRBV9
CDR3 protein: CASSVAGGAATEAFF
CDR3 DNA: TGTGCCAGCAGCGTAGCTGGGGGCGCGGCCACTGAAGCTTTCTTT

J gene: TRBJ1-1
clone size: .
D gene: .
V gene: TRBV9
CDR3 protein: CASSVGGTTTEAFF
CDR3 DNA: TGTGCCAGCAGCGTAGGTGGGACAACAACTGAAGCTTTCTTT

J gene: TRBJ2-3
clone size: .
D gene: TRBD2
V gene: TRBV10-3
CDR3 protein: CAISELAGGRADTQYF
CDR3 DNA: TGTGCCATCAGTGAACTAGCGGGAGGAAGGGCAGATACGCAGTATTTT

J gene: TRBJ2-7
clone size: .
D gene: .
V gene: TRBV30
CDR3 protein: CAWSIGGDEQYF
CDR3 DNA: TGTGCCTGGAGTATCGGGGGAGATGAGCAGTACTTC

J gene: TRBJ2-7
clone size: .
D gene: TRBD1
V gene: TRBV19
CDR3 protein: CASSTRQGTAEQYF
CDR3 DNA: TGTGCCAGTAGTACTAGACAGGGGACCGCCGAGCAGTACTTC

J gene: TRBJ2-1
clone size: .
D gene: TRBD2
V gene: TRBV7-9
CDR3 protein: CASSSGGLAGGSNEQFF
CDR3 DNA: TGTGCCAGCAGCTCGGGGGGACTAGCGGGAGGGAGCAATGAGCAGTTCTTC

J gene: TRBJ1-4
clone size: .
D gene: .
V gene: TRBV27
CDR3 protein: CASSLGAIGEKLFF
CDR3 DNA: TGTGCCAGCAGTTTAGGAGCCATTGGGGAAAAACTGTTTTTT

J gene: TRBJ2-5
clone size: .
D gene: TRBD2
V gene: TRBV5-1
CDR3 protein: CASYGLVSETQYF
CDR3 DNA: TGCGCCAGCTATGGACTAGTGTCAGAGACCCAGTACTTC

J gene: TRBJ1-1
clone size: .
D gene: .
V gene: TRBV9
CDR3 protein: CASSPRDEAFF
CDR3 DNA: TGTGCCAGCAGCCCCCGGGATGAAGCTTTCTTT

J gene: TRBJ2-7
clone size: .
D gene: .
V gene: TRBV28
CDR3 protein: CASTPAIPYEQYF
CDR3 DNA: TGTGCCAGCACCCCCGCAATTCCCTACGAGCAGTACTTC

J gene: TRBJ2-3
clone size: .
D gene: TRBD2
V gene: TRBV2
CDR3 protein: CASSEARGGGTDTQYF
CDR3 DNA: TGTGCCAGCAGTGAAGCGCGGGGGGGAGGAACAGATACGCAGTATTTT

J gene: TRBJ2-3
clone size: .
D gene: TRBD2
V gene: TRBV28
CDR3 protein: CASSFPPRLAQSTDTQYF
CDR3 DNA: TGTGCCAGCAGCTTCCCTCCCCGACTAGCGCAGAGCACAGATACGCAGTATTTT

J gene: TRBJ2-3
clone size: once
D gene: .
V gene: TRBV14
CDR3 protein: CASSQDRHSTDTQYF
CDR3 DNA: TGTGCCAGCAGCCAAGATCGGCATAGCACAGATACGCAGTATTTT

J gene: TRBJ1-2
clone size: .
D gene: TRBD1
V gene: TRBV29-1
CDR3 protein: CSVDPTGTNYGYTF
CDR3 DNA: TGCAGCGTTGACCCGACAGGGACTAACTATGGCTACACCTTC

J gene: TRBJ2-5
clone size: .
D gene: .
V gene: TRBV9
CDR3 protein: CASSVAIGGQETQYF
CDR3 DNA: TGTGCCAGCAGCGTAGCTATTGGCGGCCAAGAGACCCAGTACTTC

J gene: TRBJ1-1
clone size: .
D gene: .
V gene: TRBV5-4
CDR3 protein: CAGGAANTEAFF
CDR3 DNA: TGTGCAGGGGGGGCAGCGAACACTGAAGCTTTCTTT

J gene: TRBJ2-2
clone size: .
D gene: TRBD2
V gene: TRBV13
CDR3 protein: CASSPPLGGADTGELFF
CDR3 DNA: TGTGCCAGCAGCCCTCCCCTCGGGGGGGCCGACACCGGGGAGCTGTTTTTT

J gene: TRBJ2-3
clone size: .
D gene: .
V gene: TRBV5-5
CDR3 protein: CASSLPGVSARTDTQYF
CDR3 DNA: TGTGCCAGCAGCCTTCCGGGGGTCAGCGCTCGCACAGATACGCAGTATTTT

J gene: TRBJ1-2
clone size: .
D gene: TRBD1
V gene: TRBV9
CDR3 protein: CASREGQGVGGYTF
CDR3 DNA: TGTGCCAGCAGGGAGGGACAGGGAGTAGGTGGCTACACCTTC

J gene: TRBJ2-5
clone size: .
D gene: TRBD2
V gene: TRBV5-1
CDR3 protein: CASSSTGTSGSGKETQYF
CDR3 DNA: TGCGCCAGCAGCAGTACCGGGACTAGCGGGAGTGGGAAAGAGACCCAGTACTTC

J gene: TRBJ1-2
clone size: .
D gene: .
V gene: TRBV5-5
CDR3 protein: CASSLVGGRAGYTF
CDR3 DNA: TGTGCCAGCAGCTTGGTCGGCGGGAGGGCTGGCTACACCTTC

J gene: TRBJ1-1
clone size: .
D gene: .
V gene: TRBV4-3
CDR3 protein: CASSQDGGSNTEAFF
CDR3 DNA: TGCGCCAGCAGCCAAGATGGCGGGAGCAACACTGAAGCTTTCTTT

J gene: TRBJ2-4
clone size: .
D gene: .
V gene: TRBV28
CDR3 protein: CASSLRRPLVKNIQYF
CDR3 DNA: TGTGCCAGCAGTTTACGCAGGCCCCTGGTCAAAAACATTCAGTACTTC

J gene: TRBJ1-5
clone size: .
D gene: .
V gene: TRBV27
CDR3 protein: CASSLLSRTRNQPQHF
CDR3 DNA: TGTGCCAGCAGTTTACTATCCAGGACCAGAAATCAGCCCCAGCATTTT